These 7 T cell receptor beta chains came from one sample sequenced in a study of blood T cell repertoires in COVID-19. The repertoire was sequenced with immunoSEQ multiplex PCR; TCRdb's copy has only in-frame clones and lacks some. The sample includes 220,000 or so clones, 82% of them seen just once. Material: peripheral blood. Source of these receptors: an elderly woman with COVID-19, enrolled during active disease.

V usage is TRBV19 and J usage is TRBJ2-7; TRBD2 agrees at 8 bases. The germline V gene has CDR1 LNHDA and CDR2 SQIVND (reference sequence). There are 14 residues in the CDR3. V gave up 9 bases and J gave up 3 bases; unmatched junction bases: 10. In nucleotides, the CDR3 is TGTGCCAGCGCCCTAACTAGCGGAGGCTACGAGCAGTACTTC. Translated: CASALTSGGYEQYF.

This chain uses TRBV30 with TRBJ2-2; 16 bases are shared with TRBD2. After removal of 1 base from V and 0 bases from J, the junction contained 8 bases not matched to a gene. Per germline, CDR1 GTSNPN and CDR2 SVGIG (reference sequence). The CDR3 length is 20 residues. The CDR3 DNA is TGTGCCTGGAGTGCAGGGCCGGGACTAGCGGGGGGGCCGAACACCGGGGAGCTGTTTTTT. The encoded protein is CAWSAGPGLAGGPNTGELFF.

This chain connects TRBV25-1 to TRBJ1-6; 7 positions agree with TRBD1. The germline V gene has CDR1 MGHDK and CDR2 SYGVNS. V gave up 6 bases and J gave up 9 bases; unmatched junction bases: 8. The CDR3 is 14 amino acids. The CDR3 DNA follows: TGTGCCAGCAGGCAGCAGGGGGAGGTTTCACCCCTCCACTTT. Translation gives CASRQQGEVSPLHF.

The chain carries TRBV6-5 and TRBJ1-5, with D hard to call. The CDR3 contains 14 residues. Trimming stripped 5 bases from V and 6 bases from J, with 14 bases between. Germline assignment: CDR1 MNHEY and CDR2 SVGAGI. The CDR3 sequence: CASSPAELSQPQHF. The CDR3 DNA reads TGTGCCAGCAGTCCAGCGGAGTTAAGTCAGCCCCAGCATTTT.

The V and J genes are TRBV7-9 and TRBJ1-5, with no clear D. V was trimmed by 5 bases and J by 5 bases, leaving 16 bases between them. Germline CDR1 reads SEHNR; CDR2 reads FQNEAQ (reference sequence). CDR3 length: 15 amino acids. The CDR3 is CASSPEGAQDQPQHF. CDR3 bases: TGTGCCAGCAGCCCGGAAGGAGCTCAAGATCAGCCCCAGCATTTT. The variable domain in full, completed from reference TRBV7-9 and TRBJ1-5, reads DTGVSQNPRHKITKRGQNVTFRCDPISEHNRLYWYRQTLGQGPEFLTYFQNEAQLEKSRLLSDRFSAERPKGSFSTLEIQRTEQGDSAMYLCASSPEGAQDQPQHFGDGTRLSIL.

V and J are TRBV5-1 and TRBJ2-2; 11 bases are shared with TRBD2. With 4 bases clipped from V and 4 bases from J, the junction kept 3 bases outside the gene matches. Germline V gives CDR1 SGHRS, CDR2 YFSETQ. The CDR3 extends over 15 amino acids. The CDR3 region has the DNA TGCGCCAGCAGCAGGCTAGCGGGGGGCACCGGGGAGCTGTTTTTT. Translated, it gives CASSRLAGGTGELFF.

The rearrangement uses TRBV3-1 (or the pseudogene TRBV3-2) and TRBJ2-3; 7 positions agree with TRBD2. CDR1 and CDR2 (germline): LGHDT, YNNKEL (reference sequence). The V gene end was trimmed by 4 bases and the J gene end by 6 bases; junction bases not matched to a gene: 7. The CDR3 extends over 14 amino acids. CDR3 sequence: CASSRKGGADTQYF. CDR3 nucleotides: TGTGCCAGCAGCCGGAAGGGAGGGGCCGATACGCAGTATTTT.